Each of the 15 T cell receptor beta chains below was sequenced from the same sample in a study of T-cell reconstitution after alpha-beta-depleted transplantation in children. Preparing the TCRbeta library involved the use of unique molecular identifiers. MiXCR, applied by TCRdb to the PCR reads, yields one record per CDR3 protein. The sample holds 600,000 to 700,000 distinct CDR3 sequences, 13% seen once. Sample: PBMCs, taken before TCRalphabeta/CD19-depleted stem cell transplant. These TCRs come from a girl aged 2-10 years with congenital amegakaryocytic thrombocytopenia, due to receive a stem cell transplant.

The CDR3, as DNA: TGTGCCAGCAGCGTTCAGAGCTCCTATAATTCACCCCTCCACTTT. This translates into CASSVQSSYNSPLHF. J is TRBJ1-6 and V is TRBV9; D gene ambiguous. The CDR3 consists of 15 residues. The V end was cut by 2 bases, the J end by 0 bases, with 6 bases between. Looked up from germline, CDR1 is SGDLS and CDR2 is YYNGEE.

This clonotype was seen ten or more times. The chain is built from TRBV12-3 or TRBV12-4 and TRBJ2-7; D not certain. V was pared by 4 bases and J by 1 base, with 8 bases between. This CDR3 has 13 residues. CDR3 sequence (DNA): TGTGCCAGCAGTTGGGGATCTTCCTACGAGCAGTACTTC. The encoded protein is CASSWGSSYEQYF.

This clonotype was seen a few times. J is TRBJ2-3 and V is TRBV2; D possibly uses TRBD1 or TRBD2 (5 bases each). The CDR3 extends over 14 amino acids. Trimming shortened V by 6 bases and J by 2 bases, and 12 bases separated the two germline ends. Germline CDR1 and CDR2: SNHLY and FYNNEI. The CDR3 nucleotides are TGTGCCAGCAGGTCGGGGCCTAACACAGATACGCAGTATTTT. Its protein is CASRSGPNTDTQYF.

The CDR3 DNA sequence: TGTGCCAGCAGTGGAGCGGGAGTGGGCGAGACCCAGTACTTC. It codes for CASSGAGVGETQYF. The chain is built from TRBV6-1 and TRBJ2-5; 8 bases line up with TRBD2. The V gene end was trimmed by 4 bases and the J gene end by 5 bases; junction bases not matched to a gene: 6. The germline CDR1 and CDR2 sequences are MNHNS and SASEGT. CDR3 length: 14 residues.

This chain connects TRBV7-9 to TRBJ1-2; D is undetermined. The length of the CDR3 is 15 residues. Between the trimmed V and J ends, which lost 5 bases and 5 bases, there was a span of 18 bases. The germline V gene has CDR1 SEHNR and CDR2 FQNEAQ (reference sequence). As DNA, the CDR3 is TGTGCCAGCAGCCCACCTAGAGTGACCAGTTATGGCTACACCTTC. It is translated as CASSPPRVTSYGYTF. Together with reference TRBV7-9 and TRBJ1-2, the CDR3 gives the full variable domain: DTGVSQNPRHKITKRGQNVTFRCDPISEHNRLYWYRQTLGQGPEFLTYFQNEAQLEKSRLLSDRFSAERPKGSFSTLEIQRTEQGDSAMYLCASSPPRVTSYGYTFGSGTRLTVV.

In this sample, this clonotype turned up many times. This rearrangement joins TRBV5-6 to TRBJ2-3; weak D call: TRBD2 (6 bases). Trimming removed 0 bases from V and 2 bases from J, with 10 bases in between. CDR1 is SGHDT and CDR2 is YYEEEE in the germline V gene. The CDR3 extends over 15 amino acids. CDR3 region: CASSLAGDPTDTQYF. CDR3 DNA: TGTGCCAGCAGCTTGGCGGGAGACCCCACAGATACGCAGTATTTT. The full variable domain, its missing parts supplied by reference TRBV5-6 and TRBJ2-3, is DAGVTQSPTHLIKTRGQQVTLRCSPKSGHDTVSWYQQALGQGPQFIFQYYEEEERQRGNFPDRFSGHQFPNYSSELNVNALLLGDSALYLCASSLAGDPTDTQYFGPGTRLTVL.

This clonotype was counted at least ten times. V is TRBV20-1 and J is TRBJ2-7; 8 bases are shared with TRBD2. This CDR3 comprises 14 residues. Germline CDR1 DFQATT, CDR2 SNEGSKA (reference sequence). Losses at the gene ends were 7 bases for V and 6 bases for J; bases not matched to a gene: 14. The CDR3 loop reads CSVGAVGGRSEQYF. The CDR3 DNA is TGCAGTGTCGGGGCGGTGGGCGGGAGGTCCGAGCAGTACTTC.

This clonotype was recorded many times. This chain joins TRBV7-9 and TRBJ2-1; D remains unclear. V was trimmed by 0 bases and J by 6 bases, leaving 9 bases between them. CDR3 length equals 14 residues. Germline V gene data show CDR1 as SEHNR and CDR2 as FQNEAQ (reference sequence). The CDR3 loop reads CASSLALGSNEQFF. The CDR3 nucleotides are TGTGCCAGCAGCTTAGCTTTGGGGTCCAATGAGCAGTTCTTC.

This sequence joins TRBV6-2 or TRBV6-3 and TRBJ2-1; the match to TRBD1 covers 7 bases. V was pared by 0 bases and J by 7 bases, with 12 bases of the junction left unmatched. CDR1 is MNHEY, CDR2 SVGEGT, per germline. The CDR3 totals 17 residues. CDR3 nucleotide sequence: TGTGCCAGCAGTTACTCGAACCACTGGACAGGTGATAATGAGCAGTTCTTC. Translating gives CASSYSNHWTGDNEQFF.

This clonotype was seen many times. V usage is TRBV7-6 and J usage is TRBJ1-2; TRBD1 is a possible D gene (5 bases). The V and J ends lost 0 bases and 6 bases respectively, with 20 bases between them. Per the germline V gene, CDR1 is SGHVS and CDR2 is FNYEAQ. CDR3 length: 17 residues. The CDR3, as DNA: TGTGCCAGCAGCTTAGCGTTGGGAGGGGCCGCCCTAGATGGCTACACCTTC. Translation gives CASSLALGGAALDGYTF.

The gene calls are TRBV3-1 and TRBJ2-3; 7 bases fit TRBD1. Germline assignment: CDR1 LGHDT and CDR2 YNNKEL (reference sequence). This CDR3 region has 17 residues. The V gene end was trimmed by 11 bases and the J gene end by 3 bases; junction bases not matched to a gene: 20. The CDR3 DNA is TGTGCCTGCTGCCAAGTTGTCCGGGACAGCCGAACAGATACGCAGTATTTT. Translation gives CACCQVVRDSRTDTQYF.

This clonotype was detected a few times. The chain combines TRBV15 with TRBJ1-1; D is ambiguous. CDR1 and CDR2 from the germline V gene are LNHNV and YYDKDF (reference sequence). V dropped 9 bases and J dropped 0 bases, with 11 bases sitting between them. CDR3 length: 13 residues. The CDR3 spells CATKDEVNTEAFF. The CDR3 bases are TGTGCCACTAAAGATGAGGTGAACACTGAAGCTTTCTTT. The full variable domain, completed using reference TRBV15 and TRBJ1-1, is DAMVIQNPRYQVTQFGKPVTLSCSQTLNHNVMYWYQQKSSQAPKLLFHYYDKDFNNEADTPDNFQSRRPNTSFCFLDIRSPGLGDTAMYLCATKDEVNTEAFFGQGTRLTVV.

The rearrangement joins TRBV5-1 to TRBJ2-1; unclear D gene. Germline V gene lookup returns CDR1 SGHRS and CDR2 YFSETQ. This CDR3 region has 11 residues. V was shortened by 9 bases and J by 8 bases, with 12 bases between the two germline ends. The CDR3 bases are TGCGCCACCAAACGAGGTTATGAGCAGTTCTTC. Residues: CATKRGYEQFF.

This clonotype was detected a few times. This rearrangement joins TRBV12-3 or TRBV12-4 to TRBJ2-3; 9 nucleotides align to TRBD2. V was clipped by 3 bases and J by 0 bases; unmatched bases: 4. CDR3 length: 16 residues. For the CDR3, the DNA is TGTGCCAGCAGTTTTTGGCTAGCGGGGAGCACAGATACGCAGTATTTT. It yields the protein CASSFWLAGSTDTQYF.

This clonotype was found many times. This rearrangement joins TRBV5-1 to TRBJ2-1, with D unresolved. Trimming shortened V by 5 bases and J by 7 bases, and 10 bases separated the two germline ends. The CDR3 spans 12 residues. Germline V gives CDR1 SGHRS, CDR2 YFSETQ. This CDR3 is CASSKVRNEQFF. The CDR3 bases are TGCGCCAGCAGTAAAGTGCGGAATGAGCAGTTCTTC.